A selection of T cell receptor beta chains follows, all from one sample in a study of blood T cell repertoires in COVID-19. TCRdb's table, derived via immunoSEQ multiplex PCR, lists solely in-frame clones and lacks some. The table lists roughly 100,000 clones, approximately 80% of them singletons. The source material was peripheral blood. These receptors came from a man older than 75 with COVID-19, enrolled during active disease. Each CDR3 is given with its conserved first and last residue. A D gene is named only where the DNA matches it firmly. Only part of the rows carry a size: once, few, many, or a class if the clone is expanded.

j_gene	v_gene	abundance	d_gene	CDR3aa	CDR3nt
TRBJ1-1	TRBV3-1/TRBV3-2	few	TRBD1	CASSPGQGLTEAFF	TGTGCCAGCAGCCCCGGACAGGGGTTAACTGAAGCTTTCTTT
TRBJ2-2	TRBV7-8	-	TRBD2	CASSTGTSGNTGELFF	TGTGCCAGCAGCACCGGGACTAGCGGGAACACCGGGGAGCTGTTTTTT
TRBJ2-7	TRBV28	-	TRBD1	CASGIRGHSLRKYF	TGTGCCAGCGGAATCAGGGGGCACTCGCTAAGGAAGTACTTC
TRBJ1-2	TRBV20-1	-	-	CSAGRGYGYTF	TGCAGTGCCGGGAGAGGATACGGCTACACCTTC
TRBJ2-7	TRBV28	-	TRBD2	CASSWGGRADEQYF	TGTGCCAGCAGTTGGGGCGGGAGGGCCGACGAGCAGTACTTC
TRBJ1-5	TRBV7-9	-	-	CASSLGLTPYQPQHF	TGTGCCAGCAGCTTAGGTTTGACACCCTATCAGCCCCAGCATTTT
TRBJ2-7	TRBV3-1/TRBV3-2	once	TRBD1	CASSRYGQGAYYEQYF	TGTGCCAGCAGCCGCTACGGACAGGGGGCCTACTACGAGCAGTACTTC
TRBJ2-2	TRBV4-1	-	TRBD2	CASSQYFREAAGELFF	TGCGCCAGCAGCCAATATTTCCGGGAGGCGGCCGGGGAGCTGTTTTTT
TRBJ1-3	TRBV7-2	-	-	CASSSQGNGGNTIYF	TGTGCCAGCAGCTCGCAGGGAAATGGGGGAAACACCATATATTTT
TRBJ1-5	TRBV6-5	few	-	CASSPTGNNQPQHF	TGTGCCAGCAGCCCAACAGGGAACAATCAGCCCCAGCATTTT
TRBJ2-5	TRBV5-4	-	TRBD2	CASSLGLAGDETQYF	TGTGCCAGCAGCTTGGGACTAGCGGGAGATGAGACCCAGTACTTC
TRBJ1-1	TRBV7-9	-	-	CASSLAQGVNTEAFF	TGTGCCAGCAGCTTAGCGCAGGGTGTGAACACTGAAGCTTTCTTT
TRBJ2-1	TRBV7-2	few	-	CASSLTSRSEQFF	TGTGCCAGCAGCTTAACGTCCAGAAGTGAGCAGTTCTTC
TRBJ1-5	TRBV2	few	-	CASRAGEPQPQHF	TGTGCCAGCAGGGCAGGGGAGCCTCAGCCCCAGCATTTT
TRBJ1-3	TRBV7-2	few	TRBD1	CASSRPGQGRNTIYF	TGTGCCAGCAGCCGGCCGGGACAGGGAAGAAACACCATATATTTT
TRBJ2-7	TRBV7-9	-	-	CASSLVGGGPEQYF	TGTGCCAGCAGCTTAGTAGGGGGGGGGCCCGAGCAGTACTTC
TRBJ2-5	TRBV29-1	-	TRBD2	CSATTSGETQYF	TGCAGCGCAACCACTAGCGGGGAGACCCAGTACTTC
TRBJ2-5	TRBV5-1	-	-	CASSSDLETQYF	TGCGCCAGCAGTAGTGATTTAGAGACCCAGTACTTC
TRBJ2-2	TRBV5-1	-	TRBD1	CASSLRTGRSTGELFF	TGCGCCAGCAGCCTGAGGACAGGACGGAGCACCGGGGAGCTGTTTTTT
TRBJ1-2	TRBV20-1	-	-	CSVENYGYTF	TGCAGTGTCGAGAACTATGGCTACACCTTC
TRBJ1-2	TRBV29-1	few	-	CSVEADGYTF	TGCAGCGTTGAAGCTGATGGCTACACCTTC
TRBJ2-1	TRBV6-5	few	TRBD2	CASSPTGGSYNEQFF	TGTGCCAGTTCGCCTACGGGAGGCTCCTACAATGAGCAGTTCTTC
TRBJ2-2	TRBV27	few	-	CASTQFSGSSTGELFF	TGTGCCAGCACTCAATTTTCCGGTTCCTCCACCGGGGAGCTGTTTTTT
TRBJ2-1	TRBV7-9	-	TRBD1	CASSAQGDSNEQFF	TGTGCCAGCAGCGCCCAGGGGGATAGCAATGAGCAGTTCTTC
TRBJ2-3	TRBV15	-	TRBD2	CATSMGLAGTDTQYF	TGTGCCACCAGCATGGGACTAGCCGGCACAGATACGCAGTATTTT
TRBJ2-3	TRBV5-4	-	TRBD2	CASRTAGGPDTQYF	TGTGCCAGCAGGACAGCGGGAGGGCCGGATACGCAGTATTTT
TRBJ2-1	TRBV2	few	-	CASAGGGSHEQFF	TGTGCCAGCGCCGGGGGCGGGAGCCATGAGCAGTTCTTC
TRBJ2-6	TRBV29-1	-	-	CSVFAGSGANVLTF	TGCAGCGTCTTCGCAGGCTCTGGGGCCAACGTCCTGACTTTC
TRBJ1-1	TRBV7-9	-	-	CASSSLWAANTEAFF	TGTGCCAGCAGCTCGCTCTGGGCAGCCAACACTGAAGCTTTCTTT
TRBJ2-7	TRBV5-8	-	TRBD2	CASSSASGSYEQYF	TGTGCCAGCAGCTCCGCGAGCGGGAGTTACGAGCAGTACTTC
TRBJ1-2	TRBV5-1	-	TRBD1	CASSVGTGGVIYGYTF	TGCGCCAGCAGCGTCGGGACAGGGGGCGTAATCTATGGCTACACCTTC
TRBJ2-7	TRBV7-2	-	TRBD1	CASSLQGARGEQYF	TGTGCCAGCAGCTTACAGGGGGCGCGGGGCGAGCAGTACTTC
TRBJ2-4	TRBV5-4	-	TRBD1	CASSRSLTGMAKNIQYF	TGTGCCAGCAGCAGAAGCCTGACAGGGATGGCCAAAAACATTCAGTACTTC
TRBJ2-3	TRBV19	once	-	CASSLDLNTDTQYF	TGTGCCAGTAGTTTGGACTTAAACACAGATACGCAGTATTTT
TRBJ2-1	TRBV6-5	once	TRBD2	CASSLELAGKQFF	TGTGCCAGCAGTTTAGAACTAGCGGGGAAGCAGTTCTTC
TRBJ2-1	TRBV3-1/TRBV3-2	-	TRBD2	CASSARTSGGHYNEQFF	TGTGCCAGCAGCGCCCGGACTAGCGGGGGGCACTACAATGAGCAGTTCTTC
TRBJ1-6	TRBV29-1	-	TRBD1	CSVVTGALSYSPLHF	TGCAGCGTGGTGACAGGGGCCCTATCCTATTCACCCCTCCACTTT
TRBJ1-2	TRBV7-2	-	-	CASSLDRNGYTF	TGTGCCAGCAGCCTTGACAGGAATGGCTACACCTTC
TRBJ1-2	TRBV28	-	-	CASSLFERRGHGYTF	TGTGCCAGCAGTTTATTCGAGCGCAGGGGACATGGCTACACCTTC
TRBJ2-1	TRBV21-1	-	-	CASSSPSVGSYNEQFF	TGTGCCAGCAGCAGCCCTAGCGTCGGCTCCTACAATGAGCAGTTCTTC
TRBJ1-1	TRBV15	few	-	CATRLGRRITEAFF	TGTGCCACCCGCTTGGGGCGAAGGATCACTGAAGCTTTCTTT
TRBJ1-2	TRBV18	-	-	CASSVIGGYTF	TGTGCCAGCTCCGTCATCGGTGGCTACACCTTC
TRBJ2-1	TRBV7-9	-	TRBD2	CASRSGLAGANEQFF	TGTGCCAGCAGATCAGGACTAGCGGGAGCCAATGAGCAGTTCTTC